This is a list of T cell receptor beta chains from one sample in a study of cytomegalovirus exposure and HLA in healthy donors. Clones were sequenced by immunoSEQ multiplex PCR, and TCRdb holds only the in-frame ones, with some missing. In the table there are about 160,000 clones, roughly 83% of which are singletons. Source material: PBMCs. The receptors here all came from a man aged 30 to 39 in good health and CMV-seropositive. Both conserved end residues are trimmed from each CDR3. Fields, in order: J gene, V gene, clone size, CDR3 protein. Clone sizes are given selectively: once, few, many, or a class where the clone is expanded.

TRBJ2-4 | TRBV7-9 | NA | ASSWGQRENIQY
TRBJ1-2 | TRBV6-5 | NA | ASSTQGGSRGYT
TRBJ2-5 | TRBV27 | NA | ASSFYHQETQY
TRBJ1-5 | TRBV19 | NA | ASSRTHDRGFQPQH
TRBJ2-5 | TRBV2 | NA | ASRNDRGGQETQY
TRBJ2-2 | TRBV9 | NA | ASSPVGRPGELF
TRBJ2-3 | TRBV29-1 | NA | SVAESGPSDTQY
TRBJ2-7 | TRBV5-1 | once | ASSNWDRNSYEQY
TRBJ1-5 | TRBV7-2 | NA | ASSLVGGINQPQH
TRBJ2-1 | TRBV30 | NA | AWRDSSSYNEQF
TRBJ1-5 | TRBV4-3 | NA | ASSQVAGLSNQPQH
TRBJ2-1 | TRBV5-1 | once | ASSLERSYNEQF
TRBJ2-2 | TRBV5-4 | NA | ASSQRDSGATTGELF
TRBJ1-2 | TRBV7-8 | NA | ASSLFRRAKDGYT
TRBJ2-2 | TRBV12-2 | NA | ASRLEGFRALQSNTGELF
TRBJ2-1 | TRBV9 | NA | ASSPPRAGVSTGEQF
TRBJ2-7 | TRBV5-1 | NA | ASSMGLAGGHNEQY
TRBJ2-5 | TRBV27 | NA | ASSLSWGTQETQY
TRBJ1-2 | TRBV9 | NA | ASSPYNRGVPLKGYT
TRBJ1-1 | TRBV29-1 | NA | SVRGQGARLNTEAF
TRBJ1-4 | TRBV28 | few | ASGEKLF
TRBJ1-1 | TRBV7-3 | NA | ASSPQGTGGDIFSEAF
TRBJ2-2 | TRBV5-1 | NA | ASSFSLDGTEINTGELF
TRBJ2-7 | TRBV6-4 | NA | ASKRRDSPYEQY
TRBJ2-7 | TRBV7-9 | NA | ASSRTRDSSGEQY
TRBJ1-2 | TRBV5-1 | NA | ASSTRTGGDGYT
TRBJ1-1 | TRBV5-1 | once | ASSLVPNTEAF
TRBJ2-1 | TRBV28 | NA | ASSPTTSVNEQF
TRBJ2-2 | TRBV5-6 | NA | ASRPWGLNTGELF
TRBJ2-5 | TRBV7-9 | NA | ASSLDPRQQETQY
TRBJ1-2 | TRBV6-4 | NA | ASSDSGQLYGYT
TRBJ1-5 | TRBV20-1 | NA | SARVGGPQH
TRBJ1-1 | TRBV29-1 | once | SGGLGNTEAF
TRBJ1-4 | TRBV4-3 | NA | ASSSKGFTGEKLF
TRBJ1-1 | TRBV28 | NA | ASSTTTYLNTEAF
TRBJ2-7 | TRBV4-1 | NA | ASSRSTSGPYEQY
TRBJ1-6 | TRBV7-2 | NA | ASSFSGVKNSPLH
TRBJ2-7 | TRBV5-5 | few | ASSLSATASYEQY
TRBJ2-1 | TRBV7-3 | NA | ASSRGGGYNEQF
TRBJ1-1 | TRBV7-9 | few | ASSFDRAGDTEAF
TRBJ1-4 | TRBV7-2 | NA | ASSEPNRDFNEKLF
TRBJ2-2 | TRBV4-3 | NA | ASSQNGGAGTGELF
TRBJ2-5 | TRBV7-6 | NA | ASAREIQETQY
TRBJ2-1 | TRBV19 | NA | ASSWQRLAENNEQF
TRBJ1-2 | TRBV7-6 | NA | ASSLAGPGGYT
TRBJ1-2 | TRBV5-1 | NA | ASSLAGGLNYGYT
TRBJ1-3 | TRBV11-2 | NA | ASSLDLPGSGNTIY
TRBJ2-7 | TRBV14 | NA | ASSHSGTYEQY
TRBJ1-1 | TRBV10-1 | NA | ASSVHRENTEAF
TRBJ1-1 | TRBV5-6 | NA | ASSSDRGGGMNTEAF
TRBJ2-5 | TRBV7-3 | NA | ASSPIQGWGQETQY
TRBJ2-1 | TRBV14 | NA | ASSLRFRGFGFDLFEQF
TRBJ2-2 | TRBV5-6 | NA | ASSLTVANTGELF
TRBJ2-3 | TRBV13 | NA | ASSPPGQGVQDTQY
TRBJ1-2 | TRBV4-1 | few | ASSQPLAGREGYT
TRBJ2-7 | TRBV9 | NA | ASSVDEARGGSPSEQY
TRBJ1-2 | TRBV4-1 | once | ASSQVPGQGVNYGYT
TRBJ1-3 | TRBV28 | NA | ASFEGRAVGNTIY